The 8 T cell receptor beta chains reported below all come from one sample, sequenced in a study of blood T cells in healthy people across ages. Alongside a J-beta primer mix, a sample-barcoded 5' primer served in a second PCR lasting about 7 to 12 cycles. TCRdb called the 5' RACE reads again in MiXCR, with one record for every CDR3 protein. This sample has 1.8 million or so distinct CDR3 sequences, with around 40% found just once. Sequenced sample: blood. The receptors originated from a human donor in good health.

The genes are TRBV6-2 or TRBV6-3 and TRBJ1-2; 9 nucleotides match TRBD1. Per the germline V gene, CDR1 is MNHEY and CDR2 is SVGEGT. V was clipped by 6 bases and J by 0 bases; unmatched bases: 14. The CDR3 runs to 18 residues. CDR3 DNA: TGTGCCAGCAGCTGGAACTCCGGGACAGGGCTTTCTAACTATGGCTACACCTTC. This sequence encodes CASSWNSGTGLSNYGYTF.

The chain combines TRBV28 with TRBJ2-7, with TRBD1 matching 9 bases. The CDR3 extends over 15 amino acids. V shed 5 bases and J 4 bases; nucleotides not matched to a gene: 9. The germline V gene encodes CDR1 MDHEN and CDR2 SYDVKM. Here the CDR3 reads CASSPGGTGKYEQYF. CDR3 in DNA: TGTGCCAGCAGTCCAGGGGGGACAGGGAAGTACGAGCAGTACTTC.

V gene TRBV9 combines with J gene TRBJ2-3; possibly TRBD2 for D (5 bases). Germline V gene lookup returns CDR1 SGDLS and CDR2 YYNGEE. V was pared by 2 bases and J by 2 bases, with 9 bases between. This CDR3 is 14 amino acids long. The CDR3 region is CASSVDYYTDTQYF. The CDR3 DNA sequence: TGTGCCAGCAGCGTCGACTATTACACAGATACGCAGTATTTT. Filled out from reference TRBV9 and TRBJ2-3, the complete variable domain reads DSGVTQTPKHLITATGQRVTLRCSPRSGDLSVYWYQQSLDQGLQFLIQYYNGEERAKGNILERFSAQQFPDLHSELNLSSLELGDSALYFCASSVDYYTDTQYFGPGTRLTVL.

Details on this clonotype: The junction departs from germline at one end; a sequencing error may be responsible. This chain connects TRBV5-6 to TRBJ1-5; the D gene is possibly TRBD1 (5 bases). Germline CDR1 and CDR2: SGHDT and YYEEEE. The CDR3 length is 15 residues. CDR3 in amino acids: CASSRTGYSNKPQHF. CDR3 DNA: TGTGCCAGCAGCCGTACAGGATATAGCAATAAGCCCCAGCATTTT.

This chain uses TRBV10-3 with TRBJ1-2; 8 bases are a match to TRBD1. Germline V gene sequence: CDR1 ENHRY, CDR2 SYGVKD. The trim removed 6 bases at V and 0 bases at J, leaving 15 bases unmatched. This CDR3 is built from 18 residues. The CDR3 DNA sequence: TGTGCCATCAGAGTCCAGGACAGGGTGACATTAGCTAACTATGGCTACACCTTC. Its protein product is CAIRVQDRVTLANYGYTF.

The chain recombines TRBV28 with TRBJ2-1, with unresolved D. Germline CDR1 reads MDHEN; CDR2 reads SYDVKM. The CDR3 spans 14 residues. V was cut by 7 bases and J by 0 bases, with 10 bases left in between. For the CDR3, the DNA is TGTGCCAGCATGAGAAGGGACTCCTACAATGAGCAGTTCTTC. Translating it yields CASMRRDSYNEQFF. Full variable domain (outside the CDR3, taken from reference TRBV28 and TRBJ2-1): DVKVTQSSRYLVKRTGEKVFLECVQDMDHENMFWYRQDPGLGLRLIYFSYDVKMKEKGDIPEGYSVSREKKERFSLILESASTNQTSMYLCASMRRDSYNEQFFGPGTRLTVL.

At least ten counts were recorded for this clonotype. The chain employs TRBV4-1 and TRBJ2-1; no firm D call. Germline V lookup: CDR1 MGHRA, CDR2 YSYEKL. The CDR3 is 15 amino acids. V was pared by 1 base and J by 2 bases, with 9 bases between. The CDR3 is CASSQGGGTYNEQFF. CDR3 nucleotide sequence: TGCGCCAGCAGCCAAGGGGGTGGCACCTACAATGAGCAGTTCTTC.

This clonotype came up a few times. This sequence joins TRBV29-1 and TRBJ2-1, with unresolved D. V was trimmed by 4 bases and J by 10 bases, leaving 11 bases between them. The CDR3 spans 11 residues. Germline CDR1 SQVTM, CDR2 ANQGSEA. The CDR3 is CSVALVGEQFF. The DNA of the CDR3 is TGCAGCGTTGCCTTAGTAGGGGAGCAGTTCTTC.